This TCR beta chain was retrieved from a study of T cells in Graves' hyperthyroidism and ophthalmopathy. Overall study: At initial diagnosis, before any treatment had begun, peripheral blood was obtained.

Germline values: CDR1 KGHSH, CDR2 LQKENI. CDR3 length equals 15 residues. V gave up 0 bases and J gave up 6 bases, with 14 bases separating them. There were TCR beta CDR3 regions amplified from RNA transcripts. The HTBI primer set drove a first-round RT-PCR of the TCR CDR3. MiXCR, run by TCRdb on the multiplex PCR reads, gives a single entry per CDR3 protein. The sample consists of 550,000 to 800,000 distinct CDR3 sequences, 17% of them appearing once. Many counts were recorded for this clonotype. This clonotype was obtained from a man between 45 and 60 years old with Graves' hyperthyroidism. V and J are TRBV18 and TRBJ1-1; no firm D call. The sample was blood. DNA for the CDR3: TGTGCCAGCTCACCACCGGAACAGTATACTTCTGAAGCTTTCTTT. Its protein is CASSPPEQYTSEAFF.